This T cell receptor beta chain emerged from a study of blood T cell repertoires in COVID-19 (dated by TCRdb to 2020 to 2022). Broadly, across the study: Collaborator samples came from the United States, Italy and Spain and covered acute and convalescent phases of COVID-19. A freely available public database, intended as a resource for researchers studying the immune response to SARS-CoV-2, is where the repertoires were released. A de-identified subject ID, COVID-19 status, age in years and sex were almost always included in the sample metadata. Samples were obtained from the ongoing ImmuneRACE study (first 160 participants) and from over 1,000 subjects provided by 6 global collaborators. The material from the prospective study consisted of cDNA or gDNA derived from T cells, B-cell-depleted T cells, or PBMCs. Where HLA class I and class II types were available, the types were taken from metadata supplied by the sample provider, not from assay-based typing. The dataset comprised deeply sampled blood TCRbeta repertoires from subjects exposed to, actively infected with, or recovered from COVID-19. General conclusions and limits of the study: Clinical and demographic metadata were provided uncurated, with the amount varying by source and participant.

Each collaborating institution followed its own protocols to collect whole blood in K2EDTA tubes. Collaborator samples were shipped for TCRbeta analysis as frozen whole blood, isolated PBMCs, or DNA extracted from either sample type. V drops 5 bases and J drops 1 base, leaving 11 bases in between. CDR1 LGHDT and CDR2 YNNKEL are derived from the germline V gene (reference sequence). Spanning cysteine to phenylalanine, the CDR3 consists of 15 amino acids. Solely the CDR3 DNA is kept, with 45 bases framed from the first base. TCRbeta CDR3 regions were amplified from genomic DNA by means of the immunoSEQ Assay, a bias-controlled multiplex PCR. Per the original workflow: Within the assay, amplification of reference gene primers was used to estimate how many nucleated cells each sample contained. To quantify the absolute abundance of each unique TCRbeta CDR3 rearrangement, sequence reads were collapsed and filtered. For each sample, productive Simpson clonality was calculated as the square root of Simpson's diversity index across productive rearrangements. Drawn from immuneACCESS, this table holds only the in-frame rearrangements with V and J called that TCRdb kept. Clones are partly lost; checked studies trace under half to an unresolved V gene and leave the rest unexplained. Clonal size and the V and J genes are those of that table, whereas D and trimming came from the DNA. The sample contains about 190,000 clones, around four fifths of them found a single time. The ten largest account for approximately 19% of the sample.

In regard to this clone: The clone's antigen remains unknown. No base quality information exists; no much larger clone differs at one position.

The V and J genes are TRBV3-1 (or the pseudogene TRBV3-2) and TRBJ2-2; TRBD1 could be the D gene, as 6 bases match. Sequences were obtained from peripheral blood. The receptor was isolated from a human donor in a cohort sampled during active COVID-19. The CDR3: CASSVQGRNTGELFF. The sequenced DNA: TGTGCCAGCAGCGTTCAGGGGAGGAACACCGGGGAGCTGTTTTTT.